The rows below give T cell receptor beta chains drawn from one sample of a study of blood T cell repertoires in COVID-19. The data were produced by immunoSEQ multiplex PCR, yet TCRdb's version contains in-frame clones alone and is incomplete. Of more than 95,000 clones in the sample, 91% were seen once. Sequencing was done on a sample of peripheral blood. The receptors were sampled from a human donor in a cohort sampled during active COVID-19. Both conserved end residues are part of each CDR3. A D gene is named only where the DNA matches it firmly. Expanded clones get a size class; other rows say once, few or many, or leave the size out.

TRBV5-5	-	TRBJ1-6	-	CASSIQGKISPLHF	TGTGCCAGCAGCATACAGGGAAAGATTTCACCCCTCCACTTT
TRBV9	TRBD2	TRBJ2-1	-	CASSVGTSGNEQFF	TGTGCCAGCAGCGTAGGGACTAGCGGGAATGAGCAGTTCTTC
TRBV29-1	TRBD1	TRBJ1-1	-	CSVVGTDMNTEAFF	TGCAGCGTTGTCGGGACAGACATGAACACTGAAGCTTTCTTT
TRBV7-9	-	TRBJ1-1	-	CASSLGPTGSEAFF	TGTGCCAGCAGCTTAGGGCCCACAGGGAGTGAAGCTTTCTTT
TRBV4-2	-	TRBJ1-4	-	CASSQDLEKLFF	TGTGCCAGCAGCCAAGACCTTGAAAAACTGTTTTTT
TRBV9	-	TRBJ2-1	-	CASSVAWVRGSNEQFF	TGTGCCAGCAGCGTAGCCTGGGTCAGAGGGTCCAATGAGCAGTTCTTC
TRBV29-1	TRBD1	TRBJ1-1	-	CSAGGPNTEAFF	TGCAGCGCAGGGGGCCCGAACACTGAAGCTTTCTTT
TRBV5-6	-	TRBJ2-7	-	CASSLRDLDYEQYF	TGTGCCAGCAGCCTCCGGGACTTAGACTACGAGCAGTACTTC
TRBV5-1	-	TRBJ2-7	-	CASSLGLATTYEQYF	TGCGCCAGCAGCTTGGGGTTAGCGACAACCTACGAGCAGTACTTC
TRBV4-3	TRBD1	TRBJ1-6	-	CASSQDGAGGNSPLHF	TGCGCCAGCAGCCAAGATGGGGCAGGGGGGAATTCACCCCTCCACTTT
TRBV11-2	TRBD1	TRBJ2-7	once	CASSLVPGGNEQYF	TGTGCCAGCAGCTTAGTGCCAGGGGGCAACGAGCAGTACTTC
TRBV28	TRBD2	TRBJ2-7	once	CASSPAGTSYEQYF	TGTGCCAGCAGTCCAGCGGGAACCTCCTACGAGCAGTACTTC
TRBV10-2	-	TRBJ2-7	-	CASSSGLSYEQYF	TGCGCCAGCAGTTCTGGACTCTCCTACGAGCAGTACTTC
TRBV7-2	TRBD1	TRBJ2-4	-	CASSSSYWDSLAKNIQYF	TGTGCCAGCAGCTCGTCCTACTGGGACAGTCTAGCCAAAAACATTCAGTACTTC
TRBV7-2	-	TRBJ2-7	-	CASSSTRSPSYEQYF	TGTGCCAGCAGCTCCACCCGGTCTCCATCCTACGAGCAGTACTTC
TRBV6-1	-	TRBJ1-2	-	CASSEDVFSDPYGYTF	TGTGCCAGCAGTGAAGACGTGTTCTCAGATCCCTATGGCTACACCTTC
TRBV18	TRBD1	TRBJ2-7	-	CASSSDRRLEQYF	TGTGCCAGCTCATCGGACAGGCGCCTTGAGCAGTACTTC
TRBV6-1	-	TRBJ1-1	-	CASSDSVPNTEAFF	TGTGCCAGCAGTGATTCGGTCCCGAACACTGAAGCTTTCTTT
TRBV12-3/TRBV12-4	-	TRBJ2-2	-	CASSAGTGELFF	TGTGCCAGCAGTGCGGGCACCGGGGAGCTGTTTTTT
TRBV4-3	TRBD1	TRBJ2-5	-	CASSRSPGQGTETQYF	TGCGCCAGCAGCCGCTCACCGGGACAGGGGACGGAGACCCAGTACTTC
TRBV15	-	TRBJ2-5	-	CATSGDFQETQYF	TGTGCCACCAGCGGGGACTTTCAAGAGACCCAGTACTTC
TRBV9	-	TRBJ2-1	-	CASSKTASLAYNEQFF	TGTGCCAGCAGCAAAACGGCTAGCTTAGCCTACAATGAGCAGTTCTTC
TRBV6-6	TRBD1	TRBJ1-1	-	CASSYGGQVNTEAFF	TGTGCCAGCAGTTACGGAGGACAGGTGAACACTGAAGCTTTCTTT
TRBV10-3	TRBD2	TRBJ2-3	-	CAIRGTSGVTDTQYF	TGTGCCATCCGTGGGACTAGCGGGGTCACAGATACGCAGTATTTT
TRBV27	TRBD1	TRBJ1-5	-	CASSAGGLGNQPQHF	TGTGCCAGCAGCGCAGGGGGCTTGGGCAATCAGCCCCAGCATTTT
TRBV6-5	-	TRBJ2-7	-	CASSLITGYEQYF	TGTGCCAGCAGTCTAATTACAGGCTACGAGCAGTACTTC
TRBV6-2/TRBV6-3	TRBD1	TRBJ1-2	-	CASSYKGQGGYGYTF	TGTGCCAGCAGCTATAAGGGACAGGGCGGCTATGGCTACACCTTC
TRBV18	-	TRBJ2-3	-	CASSPRRSTDTQYF	TGTGCCAGCTCACCACGCAGAAGCACAGATACGCAGTATTTT
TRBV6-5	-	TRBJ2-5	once	CASSYSNSQETQYF	TGTGCCAGCAGTTACTCGAATAGCCAAGAGACCCAGTACTTC
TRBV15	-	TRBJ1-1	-	CATRGAGSNTEAFF	TGTGCCACCAGAGGTGCGGGGTCGAACACTGAAGCTTTCTTT
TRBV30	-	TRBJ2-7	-	CAWTGTFRFRQYF	TGTGCCTGGACAGGGACATTTCGGTTTCGGCAGTACTTC
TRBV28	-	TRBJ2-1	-	CASKELTYNEQFF	TGTGCCAGCAAGGAGTTGACGTACAATGAGCAGTTCTTC
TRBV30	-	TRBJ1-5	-	CAFPGGVGPQHF	TGTGCCTTCCCCGGAGGGGTGGGGCCCCAGCATTTT
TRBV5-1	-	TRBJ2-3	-	CASSLAPTGTDTQYF	TGCGCCAGCAGCTTGGCGCCGACTGGCACAGATACGCAGTATTTT
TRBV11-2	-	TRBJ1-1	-	CASSPAWGGYTEAFF	TGTGCCAGCAGTCCAGCGTGGGGAGGTTACACTGAAGCTTTCTTT
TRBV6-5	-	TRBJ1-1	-	CASSPANSGTEAFF	TGTGCCAGCAGTCCCGCCAATTCGGGCACTGAAGCTTTCTTT
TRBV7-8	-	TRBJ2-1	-	CASTEWGVSSYNEQFF	TGTGCCAGCACCGAATGGGGGGTAAGCTCCTACAATGAGCAGTTCTTC
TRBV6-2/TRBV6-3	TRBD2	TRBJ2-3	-	CASSYSTSGTDTQYF	TGTGCCAGCAGTTACTCGACTAGCGGCACAGATACGCAGTATTTT
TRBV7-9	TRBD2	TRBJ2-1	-	CASSPTSGSNEQFF	TGTGCCAGCAGCCCGACTAGCGGGAGCAATGAGCAGTTCTTC
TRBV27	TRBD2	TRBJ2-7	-	CASRLAGRTYEQYF	TGTGCCAGCAGACTAGCGGGCAGGACCTACGAGCAGTACTTC
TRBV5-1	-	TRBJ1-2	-	CASSFRDVDYGYTF	TGCGCCAGCAGCTTCAGGGATGTGGACTATGGCTACACCTTC
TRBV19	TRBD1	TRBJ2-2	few	CASSKDRGFTGELFF	TGTGCCAGTAGTAAGGACAGGGGGTTCACCGGGGAGCTGTTTTTT